The sequence of this T cell receptor (beta chain) was determined in a study of T cell responses to AZD1222 COVID-19 vaccine. Study-wide findings and caveats: Baseline serostatus was positive in only a handful of AZD1222 recipients. Every sample of the repertoires postdated the peak T cell response. Clonal diversity may have been underestimated, and the donors were mostly white British, with more females than males.

The CDR3 length is 16 residues. Germline V gene data show CDR1 as KGHSH and CDR2 as LQKENI. Trimming took off 3 bases at V and 0 bases at J, with 14 bases between the two ends. On this clone itself: The antigen is not known.

Method: immunoSEQ multiplex PCR; TCRdb's copy keeps in-frame clones and lacks some. The table has some 150,000 clones, roughly 89% seen once. This material consisted of peripheral blood, taken 28 days after the second AZD1222 dose. The clonotype originates from an adult who received the AZD1222 COVID-19 vaccine. The rearrangement links TRBV18 to TRBJ1-1; D is unresolved. The CDR3 region is CASSPREVQLNTEAFF. For the CDR3, the DNA is TGTGCCAGCTCACCCCGGGAGGTGCAATTGAACACTGAAGCTTTCTTT.